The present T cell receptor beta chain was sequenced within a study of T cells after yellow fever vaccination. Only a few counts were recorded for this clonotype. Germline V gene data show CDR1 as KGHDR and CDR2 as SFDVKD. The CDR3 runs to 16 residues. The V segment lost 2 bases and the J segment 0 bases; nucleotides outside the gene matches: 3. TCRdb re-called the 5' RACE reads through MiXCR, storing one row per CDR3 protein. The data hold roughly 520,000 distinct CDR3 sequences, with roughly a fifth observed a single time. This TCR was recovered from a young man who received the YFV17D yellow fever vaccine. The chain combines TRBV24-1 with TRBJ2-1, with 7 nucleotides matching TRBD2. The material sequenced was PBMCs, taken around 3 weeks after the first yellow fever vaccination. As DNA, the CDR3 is TGTGCCACCAGTGATTGGGGGACTACCTCCTACAATGAGCAGTTCTTC. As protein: CATSDWGTTSYNEQFF.